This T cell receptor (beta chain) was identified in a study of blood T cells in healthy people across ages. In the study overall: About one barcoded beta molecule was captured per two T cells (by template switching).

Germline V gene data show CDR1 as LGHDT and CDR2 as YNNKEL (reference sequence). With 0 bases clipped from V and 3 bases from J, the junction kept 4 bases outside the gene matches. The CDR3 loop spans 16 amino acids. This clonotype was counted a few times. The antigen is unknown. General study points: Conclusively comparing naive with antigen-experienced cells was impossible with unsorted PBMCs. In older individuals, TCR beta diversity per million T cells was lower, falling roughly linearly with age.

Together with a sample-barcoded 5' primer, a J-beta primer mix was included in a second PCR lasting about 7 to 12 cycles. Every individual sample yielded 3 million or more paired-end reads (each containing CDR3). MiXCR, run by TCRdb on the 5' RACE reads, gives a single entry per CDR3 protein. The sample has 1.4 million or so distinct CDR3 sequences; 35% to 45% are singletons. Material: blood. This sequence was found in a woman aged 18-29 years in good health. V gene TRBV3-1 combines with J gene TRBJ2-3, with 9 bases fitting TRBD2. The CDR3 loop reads CASSQETAGGTDTQYF. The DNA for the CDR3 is TGTGCCAGCAGCCAAGAAACAGCGGGAGGTACAGATACGCAGTATTTT.